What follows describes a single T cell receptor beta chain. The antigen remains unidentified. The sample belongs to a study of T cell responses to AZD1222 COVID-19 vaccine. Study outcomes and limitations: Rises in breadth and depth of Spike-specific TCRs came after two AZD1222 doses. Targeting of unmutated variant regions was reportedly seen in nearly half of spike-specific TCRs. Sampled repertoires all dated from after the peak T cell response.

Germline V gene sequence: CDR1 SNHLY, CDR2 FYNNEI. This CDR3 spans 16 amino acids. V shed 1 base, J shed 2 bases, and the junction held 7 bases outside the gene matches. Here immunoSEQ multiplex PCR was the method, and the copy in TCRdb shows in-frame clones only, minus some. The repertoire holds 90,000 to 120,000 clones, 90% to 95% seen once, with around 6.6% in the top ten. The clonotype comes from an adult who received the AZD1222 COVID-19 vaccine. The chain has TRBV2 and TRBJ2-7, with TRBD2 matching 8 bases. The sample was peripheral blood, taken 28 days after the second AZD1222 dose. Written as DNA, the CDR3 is TGTGCCAGCAGTGAAGGACCCGGGAGGGAAGCCTACGAGCAGTACTTC. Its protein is CASSEGPGREAYEQYF.